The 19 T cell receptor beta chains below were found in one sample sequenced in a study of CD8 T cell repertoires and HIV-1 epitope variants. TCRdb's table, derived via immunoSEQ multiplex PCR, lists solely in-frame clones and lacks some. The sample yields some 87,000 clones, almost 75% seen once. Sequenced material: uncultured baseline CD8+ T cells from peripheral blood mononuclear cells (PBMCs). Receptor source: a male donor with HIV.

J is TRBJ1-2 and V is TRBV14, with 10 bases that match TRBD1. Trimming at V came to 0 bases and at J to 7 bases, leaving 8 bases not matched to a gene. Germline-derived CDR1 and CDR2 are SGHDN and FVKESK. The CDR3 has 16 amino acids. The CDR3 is CASSQDTGTGVGGYTF. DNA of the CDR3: TGTGCCAGCAGCCAAGACACCGGGACAGGGGTTGGTGGCTACACCTTC.

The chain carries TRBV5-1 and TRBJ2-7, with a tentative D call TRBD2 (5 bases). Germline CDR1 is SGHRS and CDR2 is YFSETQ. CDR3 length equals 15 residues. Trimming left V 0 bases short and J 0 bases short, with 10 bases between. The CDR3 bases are TGCGCCAGCAGCTTGGGGACGGGAAACTCCTACGAGCAGTACTTC. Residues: CASSLGTGNSYEQYF.

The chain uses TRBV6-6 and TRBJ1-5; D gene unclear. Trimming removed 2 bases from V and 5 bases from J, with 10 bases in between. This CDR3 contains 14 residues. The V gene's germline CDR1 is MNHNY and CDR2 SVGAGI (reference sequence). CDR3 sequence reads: CASSYTVTDQPQHF. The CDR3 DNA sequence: TGTGCCAGCAGTTACACCGTAACTGATCAGCCCCAGCATTTT.

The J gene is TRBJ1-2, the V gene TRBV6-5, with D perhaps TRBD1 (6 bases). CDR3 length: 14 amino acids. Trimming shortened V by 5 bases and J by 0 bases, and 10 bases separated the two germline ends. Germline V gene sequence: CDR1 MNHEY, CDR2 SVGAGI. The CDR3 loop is CASSPDSPNYGYTF. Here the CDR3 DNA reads TGTGCCAGCAGTCCGGACAGCCCTAACTATGGCTACACCTTC.

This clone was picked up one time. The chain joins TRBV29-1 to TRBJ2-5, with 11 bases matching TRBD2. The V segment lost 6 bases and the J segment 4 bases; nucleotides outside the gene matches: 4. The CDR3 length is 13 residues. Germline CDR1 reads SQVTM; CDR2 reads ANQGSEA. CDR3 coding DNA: TGCAGCGTCTGGACTAGCGGGCGAGAGACCCAGTACTTC. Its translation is CSVWTSGRETQYF.

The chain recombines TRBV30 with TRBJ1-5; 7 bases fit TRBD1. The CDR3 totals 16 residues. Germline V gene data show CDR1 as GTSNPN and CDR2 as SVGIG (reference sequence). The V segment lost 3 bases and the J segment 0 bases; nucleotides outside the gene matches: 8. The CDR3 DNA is TGTGCCTGGAGCAGACAGGGATTAATTAGCAATCAGCCCCAGCATTTT. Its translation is CAWSRQGLISNQPQHF.

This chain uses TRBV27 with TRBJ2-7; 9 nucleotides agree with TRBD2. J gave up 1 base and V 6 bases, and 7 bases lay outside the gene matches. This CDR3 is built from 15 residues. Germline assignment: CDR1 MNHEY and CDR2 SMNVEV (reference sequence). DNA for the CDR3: TGTGCCAGCAGCAAAATAGCGGGAGCTTCCTACGAGCAGTACTTC. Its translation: CASSKIAGASYEQYF.

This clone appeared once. The chain's CDR3 is CASSYGADNEQYF. CDR3 in DNA: TGTGCCAGCAGTTATGGGGCCGACAACGAGCAGTACTTC. The V call is TRBV27, the J call TRBJ2-7, with a tentative D call TRBD1 (5 bases). The CDR3 is made up of 13 amino acids. Deletions cut 4 bases from V and 5 bases from J, with 12 bases between. Germline CDR1 and CDR2: MNHEY and SMNVEV (reference sequence).

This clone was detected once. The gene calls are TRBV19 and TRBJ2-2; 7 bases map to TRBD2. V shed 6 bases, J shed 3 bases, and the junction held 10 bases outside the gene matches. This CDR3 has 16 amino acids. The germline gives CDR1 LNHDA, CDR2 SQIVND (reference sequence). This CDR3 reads CASSQNDGRYTGELFF. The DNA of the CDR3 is TGTGCCAGTAGCCAGAACGACGGGAGGTACACCGGGGAGCTGTTTTTT.

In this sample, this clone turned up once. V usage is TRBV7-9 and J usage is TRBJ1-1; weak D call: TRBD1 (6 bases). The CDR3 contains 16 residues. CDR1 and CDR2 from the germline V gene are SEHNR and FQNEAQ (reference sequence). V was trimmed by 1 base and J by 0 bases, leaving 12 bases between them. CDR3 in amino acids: CASSLGSGGLNTEAFF. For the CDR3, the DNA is TGTGCCAGCAGCTTAGGAAGCGGGGGGCTGAACACTGAAGCTTTCTTT.

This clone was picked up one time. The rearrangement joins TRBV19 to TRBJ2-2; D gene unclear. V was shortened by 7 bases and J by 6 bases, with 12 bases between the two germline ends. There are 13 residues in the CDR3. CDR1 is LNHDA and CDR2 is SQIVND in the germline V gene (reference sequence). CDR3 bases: TGTGCCAGTACCCCCCGAAGGTCCGGGGAGCTGTTTTTT. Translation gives CASTPRRSGELFF. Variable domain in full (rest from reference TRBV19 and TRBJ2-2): DGGITQSPKYLFRKEGQNVTLSCEQNLNHDAMYWYRQDPGQGLRLIYYSQIVNDFQKGDIAEGYSVSREKKESFPLTVTSAQKNPTAFYLCASTPRRSGELFFGEGSRLTVL.

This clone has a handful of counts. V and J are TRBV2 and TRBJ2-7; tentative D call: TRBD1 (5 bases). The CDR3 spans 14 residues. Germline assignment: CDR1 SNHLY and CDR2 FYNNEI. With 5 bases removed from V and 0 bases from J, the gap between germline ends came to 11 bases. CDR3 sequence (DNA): TGTGCCAGCAGTCCCGACAGAAACTCCTACGAGCAGTACTTC. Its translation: CASSPDRNSYEQYF.

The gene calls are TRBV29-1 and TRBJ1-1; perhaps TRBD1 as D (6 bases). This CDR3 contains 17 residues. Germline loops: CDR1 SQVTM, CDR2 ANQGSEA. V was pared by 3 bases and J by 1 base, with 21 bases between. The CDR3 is CSVERQSLRGGNTEAFF. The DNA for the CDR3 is TGCAGCGTTGAGCGCCAGAGTCTAAGAGGGGGGAACACTGAAGCTTTCTTT.

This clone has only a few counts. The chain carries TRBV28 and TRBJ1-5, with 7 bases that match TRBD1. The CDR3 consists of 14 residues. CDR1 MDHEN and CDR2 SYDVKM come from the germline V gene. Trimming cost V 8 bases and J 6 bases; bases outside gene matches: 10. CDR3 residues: CASLKTGVVQPQHF. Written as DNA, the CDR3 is TGTGCCAGCCTGAAAACAGGGGTGGTTCAGCCCCAGCATTTT.

The CDR3 sequence: CASSLGGEGYTF. Written as DNA, the CDR3 is TGTGCCAGCAGTTTAGGAGGGGAGGGCTACACCTTC. V usage is TRBV28 and J usage is TRBJ1-2, with D possibly TRBD1 on 5 matching bases. Per the germline V gene, CDR1 is MDHEN and CDR2 is SYDVKM. There are 12 residues in the CDR3. Trimming took off 2 bases at V and 8 bases at J, with 9 bases between the two ends.

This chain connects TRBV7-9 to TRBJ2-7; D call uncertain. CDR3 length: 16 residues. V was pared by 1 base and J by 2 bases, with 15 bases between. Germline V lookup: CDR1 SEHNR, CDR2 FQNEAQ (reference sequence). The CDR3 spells CASSLVFGTVTYEQYF. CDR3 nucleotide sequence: TGTGCCAGCAGCTTAGTTTTCGGTACAGTCACCTACGAGCAGTACTTC.

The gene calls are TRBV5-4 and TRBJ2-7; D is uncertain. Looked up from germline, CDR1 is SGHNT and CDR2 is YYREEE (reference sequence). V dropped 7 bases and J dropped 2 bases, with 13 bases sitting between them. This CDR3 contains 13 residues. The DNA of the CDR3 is TGTGCCAGCGGCTCTCAGCCACCCTACGAGCAGTACTTC. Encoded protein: CASGSQPPYEQYF.

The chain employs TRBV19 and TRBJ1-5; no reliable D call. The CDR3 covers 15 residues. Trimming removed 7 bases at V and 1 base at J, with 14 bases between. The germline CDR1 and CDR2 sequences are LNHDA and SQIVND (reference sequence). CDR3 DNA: TGTGCCAGTAAACGGGAGGTCTTAAGCAATCAGCCCCAGCATTTT. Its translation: CASKREVLSNQPQHF. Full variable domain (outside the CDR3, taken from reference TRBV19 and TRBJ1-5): DGGITQSPKYLFRKEGQNVTLSCEQNLNHDAMYWYRQDPGQGLRLIYYSQIVNDFQKGDIAEGYSVSREKKESFPLTVTSAQKNPTAFYLCASKREVLSNQPQHFGDGTRLSIL.

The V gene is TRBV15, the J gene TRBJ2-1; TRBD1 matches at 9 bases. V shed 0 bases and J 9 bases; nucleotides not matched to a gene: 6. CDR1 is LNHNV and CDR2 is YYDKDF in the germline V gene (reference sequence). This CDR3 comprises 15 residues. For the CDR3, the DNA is TGTGCCACCAGCAGAGAATGGACAGGGGAGGGTGAGCAGTTCTTC. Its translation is CATSREWTGEGEQFF. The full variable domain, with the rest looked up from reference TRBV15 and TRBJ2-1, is DAMVIQNPRYQVTQFGKPVTLSCSQTLNHNVMYWYQQKSSQAPKLLFHYYDKDFNNEADTPDNFQSRRPNTSFCFLDIRSPGLGDTAMYLCATSREWTGEGEQFFGPGTRLTVL.